The rows below give T cell receptor beta chains drawn from one sample of a study of blood T cell repertoires in COVID-19. TCRdb's copy holds only in-frame clones and misses some; the assay was immunoSEQ multiplex PCR. Of under 30,000 clones in the sample, around nine tenths were seen once. Sequenced input: peripheral blood. These receptor sequences come from a human donor in a cohort sampled during active COVID-19. The donor label of this sample is uncertain. Both conserved end residues are part of each CDR3. D genes are given only for firm matches. Only some rows state a clone size, as once, few, many or a class for expanded clones.

DNA | CDR3 | V | D | J | size
TGTGCCAGTAGTATATCCCTAGCGGGAGCCCTGGGGGGAACGCAGTATTTT | CASSISLAGALGGTQYF | TRBV19 | TRBD2 | TRBJ2-3 | NA
TGTGCCAGCAGTCTTTACACCGGGGAGCTGTTTTTT | CASSLYTGELFF | TRBV12-3/TRBV12-4 | NA | TRBJ2-2 | NA
TGTGCCAGCAGCGTTTCTGGACAGGGGCCCTACAATGAGCAGTTCTTC | CASSVSGQGPYNEQFF | TRBV9 | TRBD1 | TRBJ2-1 | NA
TGTGCCAGCAGCGTAGAAGCGGGGTGGGAGACCCAGTACTTC | CASSVEAGWETQYF | TRBV9 | TRBD2 | TRBJ2-5 | NA
TGTGCCAGCAGCCCGAGACAGGGGGATGGCTACACCTTC | CASSPRQGDGYTF | TRBV14 | TRBD1 | TRBJ1-2 | NA
TGTGCCAGCAGCCAGGACAGTGCGCTACTTTATGAGCAGTTCTTC | CASSQDSALLYEQFF | TRBV5-4 | NA | TRBJ2-1 | NA
TGTGCCAGCAGTACAGGGGGCTCGTCAGATACGCAGTATTTT | CASSTGGSSDTQYF | TRBV6-2/TRBV6-3 | TRBD1 | TRBJ2-3 | NA
TGTGCCAGCAGCTTGACAGGGTCAAATGAGCAGTTCTTC | CASSLTGSNEQFF | TRBV7-3 | TRBD1 | TRBJ2-1 | NA
TGTGCCAGCAGGATACTAACAGGGGGCCTTTCTGAAGCTTTCTTT | CASRILTGGLSEAFF | TRBV6-5 | TRBD1 | TRBJ1-1 | once
TGCGCCAGCAGCTTGGCCCGGCCTAGCTCGCCATCCTCCTACAATGAGCAGTTCTTC | CASSLARPSSPSSYNEQFF | TRBV5-1 | NA | TRBJ2-1 | NA
TGTGCCAGCAGCTTAGTGGTCCGGGACGAGCAGTACTTC | CASSLVVRDEQYF | TRBV7-6 | NA | TRBJ2-7 | once
TGTGCCAGCAGCCAAGATAGAGGACAGGGAAGATATGGCTACACCTTC | CASSQDRGQGRYGYTF | TRBV4-2 | TRBD1 | TRBJ1-2 | NA
TGTGCCAGCAGCTTTAAAAGCGGGAGGGGACGAAATACGCAGTATTTT | CASSFKSGRGRNTQYF | TRBV7-2 | TRBD2 | TRBJ2-3 | NA
TGTGCCAGCAGCCCATCGAGGGCAAGCAATCAGCCCCAGCATTTT | CASSPSRASNQPQHF | TRBV2 | NA | TRBJ1-5 | NA
TGTGCCAGCAGCCCGGATCGGGGGATGAGCTCCTACGAGCAGTACTTC | CASSPDRGMSSYEQYF | TRBV5-6 | NA | TRBJ2-7 | NA
TGTGCCAGCAGCTGGACTAGCGGGAGTCTCAGCTCCTACGAGCAGTACTTC | CASSWTSGSLSSYEQYF | TRBV5-4 | TRBD2 | TRBJ2-7 | NA
TGTGCCAGCAGCCAAACAGGGATAAGGTTCTTC | CASSQTGIRFF | TRBV11-2 | NA | TRBJ2-1 | NA
TGTGCCAGCAGCCCCAGGGACTACTTCTCCTACGAGCAGTACTTC | CASSPRDYFSYEQYF | TRBV14 | TRBD2 | TRBJ2-7 | few
TGTGCCATCAGTGAGAGGTCAGGGGTTGACAATGAGCAGTTCTTC | CAISERSGVDNEQFF | TRBV10-3 | NA | TRBJ2-1 | NA
TGTGCCAGCAGCCCGCCTTACTCGAGCTCCTACAATGAGCAGTTCTTC | CASSPPYSSSYNEQFF | TRBV3-1/TRBV3-2 | NA | TRBJ2-1 | NA
TGTGCCAGCAGTTTACCAGGTCCCTATGGAAACACCATATATTTT | CASSLPGPYGNTIYF | TRBV28 | NA | TRBJ1-3 | NA
TGTGCCAGTAGTATCCCCGAGAATGAGCAGTTCTTC | CASSIPENEQFF | TRBV19 | NA | TRBJ2-1 | NA
TGTGCCAGCAGCTTTCAGGCGGGAGACGAGCAGTACTTC | CASSFQAGDEQYF | TRBV5-8 | TRBD2 | TRBJ2-7 | NA
TGTGCCAGCACGTCCTGGCAGGGGGGGAACACCGGGGAGCTGTTTTTT | CASTSWQGGNTGELFF | TRBV5-6 | NA | TRBJ2-2 | NA
TGTGCCACCAGTGATCATAGGACAGGGAACTCGGGTAATCAGCCCCAGCATTTT | CATSDHRTGNSGNQPQHF | TRBV24-1 | TRBD1 | TRBJ1-5 | NA
TGTGCCAGCCGAGGGGGCGCCGTGGACGAGCAGTACTTC | CASRGGAVDEQYF | TRBV27 | TRBD1 | TRBJ2-7 | NA
TGTGCCAGCATTCCCGGACAGATCGGAAACACCATATATTTT | CASIPGQIGNTIYF | TRBV28 | NA | TRBJ1-3 | NA
TGCGCCAGCAGTCACCCGGGGGAGGGGCTGTTTCGGCAGTACTTC | CASSHPGEGLFRQYF | TRBV10-2 | TRBD2 | TRBJ2-7 | NA
TGCAGCGTTGAAGATCGGACAGGGAGCACAGATACGCAGTATTTT | CSVEDRTGSTDTQYF | TRBV29-1 | TRBD1 | TRBJ2-3 | few
TGTGCCAGCAGTTGGCAGGGTAGCGGTCAGCCCCAGCATTTT | CASSWQGSGQPQHF | TRBV6-1 | NA | TRBJ1-5 | NA
TGTGCCAGCAGCGTCGCTAGCGGAGGTCTCACAGATACGCAGTATTTT | CASSVASGGLTDTQYF | TRBV7-9 | TRBD2 | TRBJ2-3 | NA
TGTGCCAGCTCACCAGGGACAGGGCAGTACCACGAGCAGTACTTC | CASSPGTGQYHEQYF | TRBV18 | TRBD1 | TRBJ2-7 | NA
TGCGCCAGCAGAACAGGGAATAAGCCCTACGAGCAGTACTTC | CASRTGNKPYEQYF | TRBV10-1 | NA | TRBJ2-7 | NA
TGTGCCACCAGTGATGGTCGGCTAGCGGGAGCAAATGAGCAGTTCTTC | CATSDGRLAGANEQFF | TRBV24-1 | TRBD2 | TRBJ2-1 | few
TGTGCCAGCAGCTTTCCCAATGACAAGTCCGGGGAGCTGTTTTTT | CASSFPNDKSGELFF | TRBV7-9 | NA | TRBJ2-2 | NA
TGTGCCAGTAGTATAGAGGGACTAGCGGGACCCTACGAGCAGTACTTC | CASSIEGLAGPYEQYF | TRBV19 | TRBD2 | TRBJ2-7 | NA
TGTGCCACCAGTGACCCCGGGCGGGAGGGCTTATCCGGGGAGCTGTTTTTT | CATSDPGREGLSGELFF | TRBV24-1 | TRBD2 | TRBJ2-2 | NA
TGTGCCAGCAGTGAACGTTTCGGGTTGGAGCAGTACTTC | CASSERFGLEQYF | TRBV6-1 | NA | TRBJ2-7 | NA
TGCAGCGTGGAAGCCAACAGGGGGGCAAACATTCAGTACTTC | CSVEANRGANIQYF | TRBV29-1 | TRBD1 | TRBJ2-4 | once
TGTGCCAGTACCCCAAGGCCACAGGGCGATGGAGGAAACACCATATATTTT | CASTPRPQGDGGNTIYF | TRBV19 | NA | TRBJ1-3 | once
TGTGCCAGCAGTGAGATACAGGGAAGCTCCTATAATTCACCCCTCCACTTT | CASSEIQGSSYNSPLHF | TRBV6-1 | NA | TRBJ1-6 | NA
TGTGCCTGGGTAAGCGGGGTCGGCACAGATACGCAGTATTTT | CAWVSGVGTDTQYF | TRBV30 | TRBD2 | TRBJ2-3 | NA
TGTGCCAGCAGCCCTCGGACACGCTTTAATTCACCCCTCCACTTT | CASSPRTRFNSPLHF | TRBV11-3 | NA | TRBJ1-6 | few
TGCAGTGCTAGTCTCTCGGGACTAGCGGGAGGGGAGACCCAGTACTTC | CSASLSGLAGGETQYF | TRBV20-1 | TRBD2 | TRBJ2-5 | NA
TGTGCCAGTAGATCAGGACTAGCGTTAACAGATACGCAGTATTTT | CASRSGLALTDTQYF | TRBV19 | TRBD2 | TRBJ2-3 | NA
TGTGCCAGCAGCCACCACCGGCGGCAGGGGGCCACAGATACGCAGTATTTT | CASSHHRRQGATDTQYF | TRBV14 | TRBD1 | TRBJ2-3 | NA
TGCGCCAGCAGCTTGTCACAGGGAAGAACAGATACGCAGTATTTT | CASSLSQGRTDTQYF | TRBV5-1 | NA | TRBJ2-3 | NA
TGTGCCAGCAGCTTGCCGGGAGGGCCTAGGGGTGAGCAGTTCTTC | CASSLPGGPRGEQFF | TRBV5-8 | TRBD2 | TRBJ2-1 | NA
TGTGCCAGTAGTACACAGGGCACGGTGAACACTGAAGCTTTCTTT | CASSTQGTVNTEAFF | TRBV19 | NA | TRBJ1-1 | NA
TGTGCCAGCAGCCCGATAGGGACAGGGGGCGAAGGGACCCAGTACTTC | CASSPIGTGGEGTQYF | TRBV5-6 | TRBD1 | TRBJ2-5 | NA
TGCGCCAGCAGCTTGGATGGGGGTAGCGGTGTCTACGAGCAGTACTTC | CASSLDGGSGVYEQYF | TRBV5-1 | NA | TRBJ2-7 | NA
TGTGCCAGCAGTTACTCGGGGGCTAGCGGGGGGAACGAGCAGTACTTC | CASSYSGASGGNEQYF | TRBV6-5 | TRBD2 | TRBJ2-7 | NA
TGTGCCAGCAGCTACTTCGTTGGGCAGGGCCAAGAGACCCAGTACTTC | CASSYFVGQGQETQYF | TRBV7-9 | NA | TRBJ2-5 | NA
TGTGCCAGCAGCAAGGTAATAGCGGGGTACAATGAGCAGTTCTTC | CASSKVIAGYNEQFF | TRBV4-2 | TRBD2 | TRBJ2-1 | NA